Following are 17 T cell receptor beta chains from one sample sequenced in a study of Graves' ophthalmopathy and Graves' hyperthyroidism. Amplifying from RNA transcripts, the study obtained TCR beta CDR3 regions. Amplification began with first-round RT-PCR using HTBI primers, then second-round multiplex PCR was performed. TCRdb itself ran the multiplex PCR reads through MiXCR, one entry per CDR3 protein. This sample yields more than 1,000,000 distinct CDR3 sequences, of which about 40% are seen a single time; 11% belongs to the top ten. The sample taken for sequencing was peripheral blood or thyroid tissue (not recorded which). The source of these receptors is an adult man with Graves' hyperthyroidism.

The chain has TRBV20-1 and TRBJ2-7, with D perhaps assigned TRBD1 or TRBD2 (5 bases each). This CDR3 is built from 11 residues. The V gene's germline CDR1 is DFQATT and CDR2 SNEGSKA (reference sequence). The V and J ends lost 3 bases and 6 bases respectively, with 9 bases between them. CDR3 residues: CSASRGVEQYF. The CDR3 region has the DNA TGCAGTGCTAGCCGGGGCGTCGAGCAGTACTTC.

This clonotype was recorded a few times. The gene calls are TRBV12-3 or TRBV12-4 and TRBJ2-2; either TRBD1 or TRBD2 may fit D (5 bases each). The CDR3 loop spans 14 amino acids. V was clipped by 6 bases and J by 3 bases, with 11 bases between them. Written as DNA, the CDR3 is TGTGCCAGCAGGCGGATGGGGGACACCGGGGAGCTGTTTTTT. Residues: CASRRMGDTGELFF.

Comments on this clonotype: A much larger clone differs from this one at a single base, so this may be a read error. This chain uses TRBV7-9 with TRBJ1-5; the D is unclear. The germline V gene encodes CDR1 SEHNR and CDR2 FQNEAQ (reference sequence). The CDR3 spans 14 residues. CDR3 region: CASSLGSSQQPRHF. CDR3 sequence (DNA): TGTGCCAGCAGCTTGGGGTCCAGTCAACAGCCCCGGCATTTT. Supplemented by reference TRBV7-9 and TRBJ1-5, the full variable domain reads DTGVSQNPRHKITKRGQNVTFRCDPISEHNRLYWYRQTLGQGPEFLTYFQNEAQLEKSRLLSDRFSAERPKGSFSTLEIQRTEQGDSAMYLCASSLGSSQQPRHFGDGTRLSIL.

This clonotype was picked up many times. This rearrangement joins TRBV5-1 to TRBJ1-1; D is perhaps TRBD1 (5 bases). The ends were cut back, 0 bases at V and 0 bases at J, with 6 bases in the middle. Germline CDR1 is SGHRS and CDR2 is YFSETQ. This CDR3 spans 14 amino acids. For the CDR3, the DNA is TGCGCCAGCAGCTTGGCCAGGGTGAACACTGAAGCTTTCTTT. It codes for CASSLARVNTEAFF. Based on the CDR3 plus reference TRBV5-1 and TRBJ1-1, the full variable domain is KAGVTQTPRYLIKTRGQQVTLSCSPISGHRSVSWYQQTPGQGLQFLFEYFSETQRNKGNFPGRFSGRQFSNSRSEMNVSTLELGDSALYLCASSLARVNTEAFFGQGTRLTVV.

Comment on this clonotype: One base away lies a much larger clone, so this may be a sequencing read error. This chain links TRBV19 with TRBJ1-2; the match to TRBD1 covers 9 bases. The CDR3 consists of 14 residues. Germline V gene data show CDR1 as LNHDA and CDR2 as SQIVND (reference sequence). This CDR3 is CAGSRDRVSRGYTF. CDR3 coding DNA: TGTGCCGGTAGCCGGGACAGGGTATCTAGAGGCTACACCTTC.

Notes on this clonotype: The germline gene is not matched at one end of the junction; a read error may be the cause. V usage is TRBV5-6 and J usage is TRBJ2-7, with TRBD1 matching over 9 bases. Germline values: CDR1 SGHDT, CDR2 YYEEEE. CDR3 length equals 15 residues. CDR3 protein: CASGLGTGRLYEQYF. The CDR3 DNA reads TGTGCCAGCGGCTTGGGGACAGGGCGACTCTACGAGCAGTACTTC. Variable domain in full (rest from reference TRBV5-6 and TRBJ2-7): DAGVTQSPTHLIKTRGQQVTLRCSPKSGHDTVSWYQQALGQGPQFIFQYYEEEERQRGNFPDRFSGHQFPNYSSELNVNALLLGDSALYLCASGLGTGRLYEQYFGPGTRLTVT.

V usage is TRBV2 and J usage is TRBJ1-3; D gene uncertain. The CDR3 length is 13 residues. Trimming pared 8 bases from V and 5 bases from J, leaving 13 bases between. The germline gives CDR1 SNHLY, CDR2 FYNNEI. The CDR3 region is CASGTPPRNTIYF. Written as DNA, the CDR3 is TGTGCCAGCGGAACCCCACCTAGAAACACCATATATTTT.

In DNA, the CDR3 is TGTGCCAGCAGAACCGGGACTGATGCTTCCTACGAGCAGTACTTC. This codes for CASRTGTDASYEQYF. The V and J genes are TRBV25-1 and TRBJ2-7, with D maybe TRBD2 (6 bases). The V end was cut by 6 bases, the J end by 1 base, with 16 bases between. The germline V gene has CDR1 MGHDK and CDR2 SYGVNS. CDR3 length: 15 residues.

In its sample, this clonotype was seen many times. This CDR3 is CASSLVAGGRYGYTF. As DNA, the CDR3 is TGTGCCAGCAGCTTAGTTGCAGGGGGACGCTATGGCTACACCTTC. V gene TRBV5-8 combines with J gene TRBJ1-2, with 7 bases that match TRBD1. Unmatched junction bases numbered 8, after V lost 2 bases and J lost 4 bases. CDR1 SGHTS and CDR2 YDEGEE come from the germline V gene. This CDR3 region has 15 residues.

CDR3 loop: CATSDHDRGYGYTF. DNA of the CDR3: TGTGCCACCAGTGACCACGACAGGGGCTATGGCTACACCTTC. The chain joins TRBV24-1 to TRBJ1-2; 8 bases fit TRBD1. This CDR3 contains 14 residues. Looked up from germline, CDR1 is KGHDR and CDR2 is SFDVKD. Trimming cost V 4 bases and J 4 bases; bases outside gene matches: 4.

The chain couples TRBV5-1 to TRBJ2-1; 12 positions match TRBD2. The CDR3 has 14 amino acids. V dropped 5 bases and J dropped 7; count of bases not matched to a gene: 4. Per germline, CDR1 SGHRS and CDR2 YFSETQ. The CDR3 protein is CASRYLAGGNEQFF. For the CDR3, the DNA is TGCGCCAGCAGATACCTAGCGGGAGGGAATGAGCAGTTCTTC.

This clonotype has ten or more counts. The V call is TRBV29-1, the J call TRBJ2-5, with D perhaps given as TRBD1 or TRBD2 (6 bases each). The CDR3 is made up of 14 amino acids. CDR1 SQVTM and CDR2 ANQGSEA come from the germline V gene. V was pared by 7 bases and J by 5 bases, with 20 bases between. CDR3 nucleotide sequence: TGCAGCGGCCGAATAGGGGGGTTGGGTGAGACCCAGTACTTC. Protein sequence: CSGRIGGLGETQYF.

Note on this clonotype: A much bigger clone sits one base away, suggesting this may be a read error. The DNA of the CDR3 is TGTGCCAGCAGCCCGGACCCGACGGAGGGGACCCAGTACTTC. Amino acids: CASSPDPTEGTQYF. The chain links TRBV7-3 to TRBJ2-5; D might be TRBD2 (6 bases). CDR1 SGHTA and CDR2 FQGTGA come from the germline V gene. The CDR3 is 14 residues long. V was pared by 5 bases and J by 7 bases, with 17 bases between. The variable domain in full, with the rest retrieved from reference TRBV7-3 and TRBJ2-5, is GAGVSQTPSNKVTEKGKYVELRCDPISGHTALYWYRQSLGQGPEFLIYFQGTGAADDSGLPNDRFFAVRPEGSVSTLKIQRTERGDSAVYLCASSPDPTEGTQYFGPGTRLLVL.

This clonotype has at least ten counts. The chain has TRBV7-9 and TRBJ1-5, with D perhaps TRBD1 (6 bases). Trimming shortened V by 5 bases and J by 3 bases, and 17 bases separated the two germline ends. This CDR3 region has 16 residues. Germline V lookup: CDR1 SEHNR, CDR2 FQNEAQ (reference sequence). CDR3 coding DNA: TGTGCCAGCAGCAGAAACGCGGGACACTCCAATCAGCCCCAGCATTTT. It is translated as CASSRNAGHSNQPQHF.

This chain uses TRBV7-9 with TRBJ2-2; no clear D gene. CDR1 is SEHNR, CDR2 FQNEAQ, per germline (reference sequence). The V and J ends lost 4 bases and 7 bases respectively, with 16 bases between them. The CDR3 has 15 amino acids. The DNA of the CDR3 is TGTGCCAGCAGCTACCCAGTCGGCGTCGGCGGGGAGCTGTTTTTT. It yields the protein CASSYPVGVGGELFF.

This chain connects TRBV25-1 to TRBJ1-5; D not resolved. CDR3 length: 16 amino acids. V gave up 5 bases and J gave up 1 base, with 15 bases separating them. From germline, CDR1 is MGHDK and CDR2 SYGVNS. The CDR3 nucleotides are TGTGCCAGCAGTTTAAGGTATGGGTACAGCAATCAGCCCCAGCATTTT. Amino acid sequence: CASSLRYGYSNQPQHF.

This clonotype was seen at least ten times. V usage is TRBV7-2 and J usage is TRBJ1-2; perhaps TRBD1 as D (5 bases). V lost 8 bases, J lost 5 bases, and 21 bases lay in between. Germline CDR1 SGHTA, CDR2 FQGNSA. There are 15 residues in the CDR3. The CDR3 loop is CASDRTKREGYGYTF. Here the CDR3 DNA reads TGTGCCAGCGACCGGACAAAGAGAGAGGGTTATGGCTACACCTTC.